A selection of T cell receptor beta chains follows, all from one sample in a study of early T cells in non-severe SARS-CoV-2 infection. TCRdb passed the 5' RACE reads through MiXCR, listing each CDR3 protein once. Among fewer than 100,000 distinct CDR3 sequences listed, less than 8% were seen once. Sequenced input: whole blood. These receptors all stem from an adult who was a healthcare worker with PCR-confirmed SARS-CoV-2 infection or an uninfected control (not recorded which). Each CDR3 is given with its conserved first and last residue. A D gene is named only where the DNA matches it firmly. Clone size is given for some rows only: seen once, a few or many times, or a class if the clone is expanded.

size | J | D | V | DNA | CDR3
few | TRBJ1-5 | TRBD1 | TRBV7-2 | TGTGCCAGCAGCAGAGACAGGGGGTGGAATCAGCCCCAGCATTTT | CASSRDRGWNQPQHF
. | TRBJ2-7 | . | TRBV20-1 | TGCAGTGCTAGAGAGGGTAGGGGCGCCGGCGAGCAGTACTTC | CSAREGRGAGEQYF
many | TRBJ1-1 | . | TRBV7-6 | TGTGCCAGCAGCTTTTCGACCGCGGGGGAAGCTTTCTTT | CASSFSTAGEAFF
. | TRBJ1-1 | TRBD1 | TRBV6-1 | TGTGCCAGCCTTAGGACAGGGAACACTGAAGCTTTCTTT | CASLRTGNTEAFF
few | TRBJ2-5 | TRBD1 | TRBV5-1 | TGCGCCAGCAGCTTGGGTTCGACAGGGGGATCCGAGACCCAGTACTTC | CASSLGSTGGSETQYF
many | TRBJ2-2 | TRBD1 | TRBV6-5 | TGTGCCAGCAGGTCGACAGGGCGCTCCGGGGAGCTGTTTTTT | CASRSTGRSGELFF
many | TRBJ1-2 | . | TRBV4-3 | TGCGCCAGCAGCCCTCAGCCCCAAAGGGGCTATGGCTACACCTTC | CASSPQPQRGYGYTF
many | TRBJ2-4 | TRBD1 | TRBV7-9 | TGTGCCAGCAGCTTAGCGCTGACTGGACAGGGGGCTACCTTAGCCAAAAACATTCAGTACTTC | CASSLALTGQGATLAKNIQYF
many | TRBJ1-1 | TRBD1 | TRBV30 | TGTGCCTGGTGGACAGGGGAAGTAACCGAAGCTTTCTTT | CAWWTGEVTEAFF
many | TRBJ1-3 | . | TRBV27 | TGTGCCAGCAGTTTCCGAGGGGGTGCAGGAAACACCATATATTTT | CASSFRGGAGNTIYF
few | TRBJ2-1 | TRBD2 | TRBV5-5 | TGTGCCAGCAGCTTTATAGCGGGGGTATACAATGAGCAGTTCTTC | CASSFIAGVYNEQFF